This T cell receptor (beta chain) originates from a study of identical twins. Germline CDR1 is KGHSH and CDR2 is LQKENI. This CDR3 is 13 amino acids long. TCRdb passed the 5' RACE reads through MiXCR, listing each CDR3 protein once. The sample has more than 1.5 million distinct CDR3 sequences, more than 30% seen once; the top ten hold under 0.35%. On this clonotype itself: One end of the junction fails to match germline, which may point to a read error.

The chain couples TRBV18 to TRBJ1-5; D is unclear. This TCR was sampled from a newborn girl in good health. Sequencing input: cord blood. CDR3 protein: CAGSPNRGQPQHF. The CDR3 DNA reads TGTGCCGGCTCACCAAATCGGGGTCAGCCCCAGCATTTT.